The 18 T cell receptor beta chains presented below share a single source sample, sequenced in a study of T cell changes during pregnancy in multiple sclerosis (dated by TCRdb to the late 2010s). Library method: the immunoSEQ multiplex PCR assay. TCRdb carries this immuneACCESS record with in-frame sequences only. Its versions omit some clonotypes, under half of them owing to an unresolved V gene in the studies checked, with the rest unexplained. A total of about 51,000 clones appear in this sample, roughly 90% of them only once. The biggest ten clones account for less than 3.5% of the sample. The sample consisted of CD8+ T cells from peripheral blood mononuclear cells, taken in the second trimester of pregnancy. The receptors were gathered from a female donor with multiple sclerosis, enrolled in a pregnancy study.

The rearrangement joins TRBV15 to TRBJ2-1; a possible D gene is TRBD1 (6 bases). The germline V and J ends were trimmed by 1 base and 4 bases, with 14 bases remaining between them. Germline-derived CDR1 and CDR2 are LNHNV and YYDKDF (reference sequence). The CDR3 contains 16 residues. CDR3 loop: CATSRGREGTYNEQFF. DNA of the CDR3: TGTGCCACCAGCAGAGGGAGAGAGGGGACATACAATGAGCAGTTCTTC.

This clone was observed once. This chain connects TRBV5-6 to TRBJ1-1, with a weak D call TRBD1 (6 bases). The germline V gene has CDR1 SGHDT and CDR2 YYEEEE. This CDR3 comprises 13 residues. V was pared by 4 bases and J by 3 bases, with 10 bases between. The CDR3 region is CASSPTGYTEAFF. As DNA, the CDR3 is TGTGCCAGCAGCCCTACAGGGTACACTGAAGCTTTCTTT.

V and J are TRBV7-9 and TRBJ2-7; 9 nucleotides line up with TRBD2. Germline trimming cut 7 bases from V and 4 bases from J; bases unmatched to any gene: 11. This CDR3 comprises 15 residues. Germline loops: CDR1 SEHNR, CDR2 FQNEAQ (reference sequence). The chain's CDR3 is CASINPGGGEYEQYF. CDR3 in DNA: TGTGCCAGCATCAACCCAGGCGGGGGGGAGTACGAGCAGTACTTC.

In its sample, this clone was seen once. This chain connects TRBV7-8 to TRBJ1-1; D is possibly TRBD1 (5 bases). This CDR3 spans 13 amino acids. V was shortened by 5 bases and J by 1 base, with 8 bases between the two germline ends. Looked up from germline, CDR1 is SGHVS and CDR2 is FQNEAQ. CDR3 amino acids: CASSRTGNTEAFF. CDR3 sequence (DNA): TGTGCCAGCAGCCGAACAGGGAACACTGAAGCTTTCTTT. Full variable domain (remainder filled in from reference TRBV7-8 and TRBJ1-1): GAGVSQSPRYKVAKRGQDVALRCDPISGHVSLFWYQQALGQGPEFLTYFQNEAQLDKSGLPSDRFFAERPEGSVSTLKIQRTQQEDSAVYLCASSRTGNTEAFFGQGTRLTVV.

This clone appeared a single time. The J gene is TRBJ1-2, the V gene TRBV15; maybe TRBD1 (6 bases). The length of the CDR3 is 15 residues. In germline, CDR1 is LNHNV, CDR2 YYDKDF (reference sequence). The V and J ends lost 3 bases and 7 bases respectively, with 18 bases between them. The CDR3 bases are TGTGCCACCAGCAGCATAGGGGGGGGCGCGTTTGGCTACACCTTC. Protein: CATSSIGGGAFGYTF.

The V call is TRBV9, the J call TRBJ2-1; 7 nucleotides align to TRBD2. This CDR3 has 16 residues. J gave up 0 bases and V 2 bases, and 5 bases lay outside the gene matches. Germline V gene lookup returns CDR1 SGDLS and CDR2 YYNGEE. This chain's CDR3 is CASSVSGVPSYNEQFF. The CDR3 bases are TGTGCCAGCAGCGTGAGCGGGGTACCCTCCTACAATGAGCAGTTCTTC.

This clone was counted once. The rearrangement joins TRBV25-1 to TRBJ1-2, with D perhaps matching TRBD1 (5 bases). The CDR3 length is 14 residues. The germline V gene has CDR1 MGHDK and CDR2 SYGVNS. Trimming took off 3 bases at V and 4 bases at J, with 12 bases between the two ends. CDR3 in DNA: TGTGCCAGCAGTGATCCTCAAGACAGCTATGGCTACACCTTC. Protein product: CASSDPQDSYGYTF.

As concerns this clone: At the DNA level, this CDR3 is encoded by other sequences in the same sample as well. V and J are TRBV27 and TRBJ2-5; 13 positions match TRBD2. Germline V gene sequence: CDR1 MNHEY, CDR2 SMNVEV (reference sequence). V was clipped by 6 bases and J by 2 bases; unmatched bases: 3. The CDR3 has 15 amino acids. CDR3: CASSQLAGGQETQYF. The CDR3 DNA sequence: TGTGCCAGCAGCCAACTAGCGGGGGGGCAAGAGACCCAGTACTTC.

V usage is TRBV27 and J usage is TRBJ2-7; the D gene is possibly TRBD2 (5 bases). The CDR3 covers 15 residues. Per germline, CDR1 MNHEY and CDR2 SMNVEV (reference sequence). V lost 4 bases and J 3 bases, leaving 16 bases between the germline ends. CDR3 sequence (DNA): TGTGCCAGCAGTTCGGGCGGGTTCAACGGCTACGAGCAGTACTTC. Protein product: CASSSGGFNGYEQYF.

The chain is built from TRBV10-3 and TRBJ1-5; D is ambiguous. The V end lost 8 bases, the J end lost 0 bases, and 8 bases lay between the germline ends. This CDR3 region has 13 residues. Germline loops: CDR1 ENHRY, CDR2 SYGVKD. In nucleotides, the CDR3 is TGTGCCATCGGTCGGGGTAGCAATCAGCCCCAGCATTTT. Residues: CAIGRGSNQPQHF.

The J gene is TRBJ1-1, the V gene TRBV4-3, with unresolved D. The CDR3 spans 15 residues. Per the germline V gene, CDR1 is LGHNA and CDR2 is YSLEER. The V and J ends lost 1 base and 0 bases respectively, with 9 bases between them. The CDR3 sequence is CASSQAAQMNTEAFF. Written as DNA, the CDR3 is TGCGCCAGCAGCCAAGCTGCCCAGATGAACACTGAAGCTTTCTTT.

There are a few counts of this clone. The V and J genes are TRBV4-3 and TRBJ2-5; 10 nucleotides line up with TRBD2. The CDR3 loop spans 16 amino acids. The ends lost 3 bases at V and 5 bases at J; junction bases unmatched: 9. The germline gives CDR1 LGHNA, CDR2 YSLEER. Here the CDR3 reads CASSQDIAGGVETQYF. CDR3 coding DNA: TGCGCCAGCAGCCAGGATATAGCGGGGGGTGTGGAGACCCAGTACTTC.

This chain links TRBV4-1 with TRBJ2-1; TRBD2 aligns across 8 bases. This CDR3 has 17 amino acids. Germline V gene sequence: CDR1 MGHRA, CDR2 YSYEKL. The V gene end was trimmed by 3 bases and the J gene end by 5 bases; junction bases not matched to a gene: 12. The CDR3 loop reads CASSQEELAAMHNEQFF. The CDR3 DNA follows: TGCGCCAGCAGCCAGGAGGAACTAGCGGCCATGCACAATGAGCAGTTCTTC.

The chain joins TRBV18 to TRBJ1-1; D is unresolved. The germline V and J ends were trimmed by 2 bases and 7 bases, with 8 bases remaining between them. The CDR3 is made up of 12 amino acids. The germline gives CDR1 KGHSH, CDR2 LQKENI. The CDR3 coding sequence is TGTGCCAGCTCACCATACGACAATGAAGCTTTCTTT. This gives the protein CASSPYDNEAFF.

V is TRBV2 and J is TRBJ2-1, with D maybe TRBD1 (5 bases). Looked up from germline, CDR1 is SNHLY and CDR2 is FYNNEI. This CDR3 has 12 residues. V lost 8 bases and J lost 9, with 14 bases in between. The CDR3 is CASVGPGPEQFF. CDR3 nucleotides: TGTGCCAGCGTGGGGCCAGGGCCTGAGCAGTTCTTC.

The chain uses TRBV30 and TRBJ1-2; 7 nucleotides align to TRBD1. CDR3 size: 12 residues. V dropped 5 bases and J dropped 8; count of bases not matched to a gene: 8. Germline loops: CDR1 GTSNPN, CDR2 SVGIG (reference sequence). The CDR3 loop is CAWVSTGSGYTF. CDR3 sequence (DNA): TGTGCCTGGGTCTCGACAGGGAGCGGCTACACCTTC. The full variable domain, completed using reference TRBV30 and TRBJ1-2, is SQTIHQWPATLVQPVGSPLSLECTVEGTSNPNLYWYRQAAGRGLQLLFYSVGIGQISSEVPQNLSASRPQDRQFILSSKKLLLSDSGFYLCAWVSTGSGYTFGSGTRLTVV.

This CDR3 reads CASSLTGNSNEKLFF. The CDR3 coding sequence is TGTGCCAGCAGTCTCACGGGGAATTCGAATGAAAAACTGTTTTTT. The gene calls are TRBV6-5 and TRBJ1-4; D is unresolved. V gave up 5 bases and J gave up 5 bases, with 15 bases separating them. The CDR3 length is 15 residues. Looked up from germline, CDR1 is MNHEY and CDR2 is SVGAGI.

V gene TRBV9 combines with J gene TRBJ1-2; 9 bases map to TRBD1. Germline CDR1 SGDLS, CDR2 YYNGEE. The CDR3 runs to 19 residues. The V gene end was trimmed by 0 bases and the J gene end by 0 bases; junction bases not matched to a gene: 12. Here the CDR3 reads CASSVEEGQGSPPNYGYTF. CDR3 bases: TGTGCCAGCAGCGTAGAGGAGGGACAGGGATCTCCCCCTAACTATGGCTACACCTTC.